These T cell receptor beta chains were read from a single sample in a study of T cell repertoires in cytomegalovirus infection. TCRdb re-analysed the reads in MiXCR, keeping a single row per CDR3 protein. Here the sample spans around 440,000 distinct CDR3 sequences, 11% being singletons. Input material: PBMCs. The receptors here all came from a human donor in good health (CMV status not recorded). Some clones in this sample may be carry-over from other donors' samples. CDR3s include the opening cysteine and the closing phenylalanine or tryptophan. A D gene is named only where the DNA matches it firmly. Clone size is not always given. Where it is, it says once, few, many or a class for expanded clones.

15,TRBD1,TRBV6-1,many,TRBJ1-2,TGTGCCAGCAGTGATGGGACAGGTGGTTTACCTTCCTACACCTTC,CASSDGTGGLPSYTF
14,-,TRBV7-2,many,TRBJ2-1,TGTGCCAGCAGCTTAGGGGCTAGCAACAATGAGCAGTTCTTC,CASSLGASNNEQFF
14,-,TRBV9,few,TRBJ2-7,TGTGCCAGCAGCGCAAGACAGGAAGCCTACGAGCAGTACTTC,CASSARQEAYEQYF
15,-,TRBV3-1,-,TRBJ2-3,TGTGCCAGCAGCCAAGGGAGGGGGCTGGGAGATACGCAGTATTTT,CASSQGRGLGDTQYF
15,-,TRBV5-1,-,TRBJ2-2,TGCGCCAGCAGCGGACCCGGGACGGGCACCGGGGAGCTGTTTTTT,CASSGPGTGTGELFF
13,-,TRBV6-2/TRBV6-3,many,TRBJ2-5,TGTGCCAGCAAGGCTAGCCTCCCAGAGACCCAGTACTTC,CASKASLPETQYF
14,TRBD1,TRBV12-3/TRBV12-4,few,TRBJ1-5,TGTGCCAGCAGAGCCGGGACAGCCAATCAGCCCCAGCATTTT,CASRAGTANQPQHF
16,-,TRBV10-3,many,TRBJ1-5,TGTGCCATCAGTGCAACCTCAGCGACCGGCAATCAGCCCCAGCATTTT,CAISATSATGNQPQHF
13,-,TRBV28,many,TRBJ2-7,TGTGCCAGCACCTTTTCAGGGGATTACGAGCAGTACTTC,CASTFSGDYEQYF
15,TRBD1,TRBV7-3,many,TRBJ1-2,TGTGCCAGCAGCTTAGGACAGGCCCCGAGGGTTGGCTACACCTTC,CASSLGQAPRVGYTF
13,-,TRBV6-2/TRBV6-3,many,TRBJ1-1,TGTGCCAGCAGTTACTCTAGGGGTCCTGAAGCTTTCTTT,CASSYSRGPEAFF
16,TRBD2,TRBV7-9,many,TRBJ2-1,TGTGCCAGCAGCTCTAGGACTAGCGGGAGGAACAATGAGCAGTTCTTC,CASSSRTSGRNNEQFF
13,TRBD2,TRBV29-1,few,TRBJ2-1,TGCAGCGTCGGGACTAGCGGGAAGAATGAGCAGTTCTTC,CSVGTSGKNEQFF
15,TRBD1,TRBV19,-,TRBJ1-2,TGTGCCAGTAGTATAGGACGACAGGGTCGAAACGGCTACACCTTC,CASSIGRQGRNGYTF
14,-,TRBV5-5,many,TRBJ1-5,TGTGCCAGCAGCTTGGTGGTCTACAATCAGCCCCAGCATTTT,CASSLVVYNQPQHF
15,-,TRBV14,-,TRBJ1-1,TGTGCCAGCAGCCACCCCTCCTTAGAGGGCACTGAAGCTTTCTTT,CASSHPSLEGTEAFF
17,TRBD1,TRBV18,few,TRBJ1-2,TGTGCCAGCTCACCCTTGACAGGACAGGCCACGCTTTGGGGCTACACCTTC,CASSPLTGQATLWGYTF
15,TRBD2,TRBV20-1,few,TRBJ2-5,TGCAGTGCTAGAGGTGGACTAGCGGGAGTAGAGACCCAGTACTTC,CSARGGLAGVETQYF
15,TRBD1,TRBV12-3/TRBV12-4,many,TRBJ2-1,TGTGCCAGCAGTCCCCCGACAGGGAACTACAATGAGCAGTTCTTC,CASSPPTGNYNEQFF
17,-,TRBV20-1,-,TRBJ2-6,TGCAGTGCTACGGGTCTGATATTAAACTCTGGGGCCAACGTCCTGACTTTC,CSATGLILNSGANVLTF